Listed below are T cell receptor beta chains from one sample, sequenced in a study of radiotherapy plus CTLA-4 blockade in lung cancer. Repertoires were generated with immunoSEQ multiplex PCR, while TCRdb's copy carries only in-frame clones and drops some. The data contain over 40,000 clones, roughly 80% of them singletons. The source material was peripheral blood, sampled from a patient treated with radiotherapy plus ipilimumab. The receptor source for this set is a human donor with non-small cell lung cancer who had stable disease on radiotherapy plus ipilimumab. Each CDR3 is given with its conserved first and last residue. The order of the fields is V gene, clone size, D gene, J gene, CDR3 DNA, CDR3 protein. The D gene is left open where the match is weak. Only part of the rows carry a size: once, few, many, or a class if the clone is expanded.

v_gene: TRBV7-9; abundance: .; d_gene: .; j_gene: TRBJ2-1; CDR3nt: TGTGCCAGCAGCTTAGATAGTAATGAGCAGTTCTTC; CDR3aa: CASSLDSNEQFF
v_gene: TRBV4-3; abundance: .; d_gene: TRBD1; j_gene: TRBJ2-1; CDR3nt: TGCGCCAGCAGCCAAGATGTACTTCTCGGACAGGGGTGGGGCAATGAGCAGTTCTTC; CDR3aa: CASSQDVLLGQGWGNEQFF
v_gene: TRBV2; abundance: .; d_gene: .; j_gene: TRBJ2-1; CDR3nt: TGTGCCAGCAGGAAACTTGTCGGCTCCTACAATGAGCAGTTCTTC; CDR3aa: CASRKLVGSYNEQFF
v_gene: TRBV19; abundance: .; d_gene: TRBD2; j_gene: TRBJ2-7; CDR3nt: TGTGCCAGTAGTAACCCCGGGAGGGGGGTATACGAGCAGTACTTC; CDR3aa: CASSNPGRGVYEQYF
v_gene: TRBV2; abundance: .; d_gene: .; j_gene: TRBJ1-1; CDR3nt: TGTGCCAGCAGTGATGGCATGAACACTGAAGCTTTCTTT; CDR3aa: CASSDGMNTEAFF
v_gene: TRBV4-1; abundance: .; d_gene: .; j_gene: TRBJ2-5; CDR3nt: TGCGCCAGCAGCCAAGATTTCCGAGGGCGGGGTGGGACCCAGTACTTC; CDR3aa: CASSQDFRGRGGTQYF
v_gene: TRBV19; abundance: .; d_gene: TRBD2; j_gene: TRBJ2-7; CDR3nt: TGTGCCAGTAGTGCGGCACTAGCGGGAGGGACCTACGAGCAGTACTTC; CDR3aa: CASSAALAGGTYEQYF
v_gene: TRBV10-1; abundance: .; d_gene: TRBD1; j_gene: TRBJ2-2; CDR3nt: TGCGCCAGCAGAGAGGGACAGGGCACCGGGGAGCTGTTTTTT; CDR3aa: CASREGQGTGELFF
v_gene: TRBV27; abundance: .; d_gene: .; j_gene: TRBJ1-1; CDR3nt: TGTGCCAGCAGTTTTGGGAGGTACACTGAAGCTTTCTTT; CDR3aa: CASSFGRYTEAFF
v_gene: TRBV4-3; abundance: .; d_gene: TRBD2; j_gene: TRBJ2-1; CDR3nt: TGCGCCAGCAGCTGGGAGCGGGAGAGGAACGATGAGCAGTTCTTC; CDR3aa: CASSWERERNDEQFF
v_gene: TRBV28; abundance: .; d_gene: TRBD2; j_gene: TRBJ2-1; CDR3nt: TGTGCCAGCAGGGAGGGGACCTCAGCGGGAGCCTATGAGCAGTTCTTC; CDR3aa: CASREGTSAGAYEQFF
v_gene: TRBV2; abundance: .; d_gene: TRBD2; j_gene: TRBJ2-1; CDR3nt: TGTGCCACCAGCATGGCGGGAGATTACAATGAGCAGTTCTTC; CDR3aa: CATSMAGDYNEQFF
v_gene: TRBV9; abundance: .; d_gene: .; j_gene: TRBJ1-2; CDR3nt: TGTGCCAGCAGCGTAGGTGCAGGGACTTCTAACTATGGCTACACCTTC; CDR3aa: CASSVGAGTSNYGYTF
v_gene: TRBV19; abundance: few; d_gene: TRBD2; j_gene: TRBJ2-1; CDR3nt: TGTGCCAGTAAAGGCAGGGCGGGGGATGAGCAGTTCTTC; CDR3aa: CASKGRAGDEQFF
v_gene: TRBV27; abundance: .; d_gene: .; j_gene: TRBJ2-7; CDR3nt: TGTGCCAGCAGTTATGGCAGGAATAACTACGAGCAGTACTTC; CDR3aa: CASSYGRNNYEQYF
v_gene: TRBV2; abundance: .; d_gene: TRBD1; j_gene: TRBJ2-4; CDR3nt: TGTGCCAGCAGTAGCGGACAGGGTAGCGACATTCAGTACTTC; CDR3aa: CASSSGQGSDIQYF
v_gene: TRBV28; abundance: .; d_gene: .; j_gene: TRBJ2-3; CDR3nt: TGTGCCAGCAGTTTTGAGGGCAGGACCACAGATACGCAGTATTTT; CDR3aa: CASSFEGRTTDTQYF
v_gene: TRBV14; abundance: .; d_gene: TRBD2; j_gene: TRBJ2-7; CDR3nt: TGTGCCAGCAGCCCTCTGGGACTAGCGGCTTACGAGCAGTACTTC; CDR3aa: CASSPLGLAAYEQYF
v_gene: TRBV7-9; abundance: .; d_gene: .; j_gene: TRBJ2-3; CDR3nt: TGTGCCAGCAGCCTTCACTCGGCCACAGGGCTGAGCACAGATACGCAGTATTTT; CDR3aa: CASSLHSATGLSTDTQYF
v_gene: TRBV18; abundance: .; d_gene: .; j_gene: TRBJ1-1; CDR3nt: TGTGCCAGCTCACCAATCGAAGCCCTTCGCGGGAACACTGAAGCTTTCTTT; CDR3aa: CASSPIEALRGNTEAFF
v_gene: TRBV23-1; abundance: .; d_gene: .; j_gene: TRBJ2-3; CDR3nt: TGCGCCAGCAGTCAATCGGAAAGGCGCGGCGGATACACAGATACGCAGTATTTT; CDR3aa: CASSQSERRGGYTDTQYF
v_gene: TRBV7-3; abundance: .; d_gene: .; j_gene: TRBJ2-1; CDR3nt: TGTGCCAGCAGCCCAACAGCGGGTACCTCCTACAATGAGCAGTTCTTC; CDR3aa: CASSPTAGTSYNEQFF
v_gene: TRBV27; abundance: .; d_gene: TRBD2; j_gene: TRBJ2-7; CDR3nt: TGTGCCAGCAGTTTTGGGGCTAGCGGGAGCAGGTACGAGCAGTACTTC; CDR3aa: CASSFGASGSRYEQYF
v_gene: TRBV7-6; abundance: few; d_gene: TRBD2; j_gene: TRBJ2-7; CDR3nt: TGTGCCAGCAGCTTAAAATCACTAGCGCCATACCAAGAGCAGTACTTC; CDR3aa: CASSLKSLAPYQEQYF
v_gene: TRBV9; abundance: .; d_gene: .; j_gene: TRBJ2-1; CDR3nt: TGTGCCAGCAGCGTAGAAGGGGGGGTCTACAATGAGCAGTTCTTC; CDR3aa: CASSVEGGVYNEQFF
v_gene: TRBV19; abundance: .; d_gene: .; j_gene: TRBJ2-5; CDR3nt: TGTGCCACTAACCCCACGGGTTGGGAGACCCAGTACTTC; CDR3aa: CATNPTGWETQYF
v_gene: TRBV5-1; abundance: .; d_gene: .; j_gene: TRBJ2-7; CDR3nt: TGCGCCAGCAGCTTGGGAGGAGAGCCCTCCGAGCAGTACTTC; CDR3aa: CASSLGGEPSEQYF
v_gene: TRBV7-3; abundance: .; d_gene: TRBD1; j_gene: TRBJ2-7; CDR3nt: TGTGCCAGCAGCCCTAGACAGGGGGCGCAAGACGAGCAGTACTTC; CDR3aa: CASSPRQGAQDEQYF
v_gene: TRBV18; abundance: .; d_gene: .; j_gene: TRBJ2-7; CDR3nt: TGTGCCAGCTCACCACCGTCAGGGAGGTACGAGCAGTACTTC; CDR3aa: CASSPPSGRYEQYF
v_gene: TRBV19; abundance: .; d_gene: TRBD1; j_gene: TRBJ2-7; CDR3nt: TGTGCCAGTAGTATAGGGGGACAGAAGACCTACGAGCAGTACTTC; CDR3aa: CASSIGGQKTYEQYF
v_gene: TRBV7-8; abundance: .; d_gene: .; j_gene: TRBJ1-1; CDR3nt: TGTGCCAGCAGCATGCCTCGGGGGGGGAACACTGAAGCTTTCTTT; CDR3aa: CASSMPRGGNTEAFF
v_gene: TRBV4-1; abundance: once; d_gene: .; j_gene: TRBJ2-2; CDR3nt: TGCGCCAGCAGGGGAACGGGAGAGACCGGGGAGCTGTTTTTT; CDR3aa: CASRGTGETGELFF
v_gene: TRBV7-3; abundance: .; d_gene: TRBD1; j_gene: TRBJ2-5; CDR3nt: TGTGCCAGCAGCTTCATCGGGACAGACCAAGAGACCCAGTACTTC; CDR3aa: CASSFIGTDQETQYF
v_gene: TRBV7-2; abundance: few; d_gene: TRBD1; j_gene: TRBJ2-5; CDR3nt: TGTGCCAGCAGCTTAGGGACAGGCGGCGAGACCCAGTACTTC; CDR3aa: CASSLGTGGETQYF
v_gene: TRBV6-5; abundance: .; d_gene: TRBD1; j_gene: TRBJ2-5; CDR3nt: TGTGCCAGCACGGGACAGCAAGAGACCCAGTACTTC; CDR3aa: CASTGQQETQYF
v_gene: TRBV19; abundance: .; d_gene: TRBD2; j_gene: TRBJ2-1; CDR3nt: TGTGCCAGTAGTATAGATGGGACTAGCATATATACCTACAATGAGCAGTTCTTC; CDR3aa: CASSIDGTSIYTYNEQFF
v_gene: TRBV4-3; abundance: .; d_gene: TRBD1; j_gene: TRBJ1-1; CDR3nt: TGCGCCAGCAGCCAAGATTCGGACAGGGGAGGCGTAGGCACTGAAGCTTTCTTT; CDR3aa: CASSQDSDRGGVGTEAFF
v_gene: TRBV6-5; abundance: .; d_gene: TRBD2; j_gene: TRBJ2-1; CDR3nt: TGTGCCAGCAGTTCACGAGGGACTAGGCGGTTCGGGGAGCAGTTCTTC; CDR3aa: CASSSRGTRRFGEQFF
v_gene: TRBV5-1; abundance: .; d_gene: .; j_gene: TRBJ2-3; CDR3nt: TGCGCCAGCAGCTTACAGGGATTTAACACAGATACGCAGTATTTT; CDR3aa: CASSLQGFNTDTQYF
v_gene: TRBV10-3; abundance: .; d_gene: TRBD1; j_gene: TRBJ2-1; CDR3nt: TGTGCCATCAGTGAGTCTCACGTCCAGGGGGCCTACAATGAGCAGTTCTTC; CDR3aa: CAISESHVQGAYNEQFF
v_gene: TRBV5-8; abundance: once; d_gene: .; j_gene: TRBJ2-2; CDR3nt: TGTGCCAGCAGCTTCTGGGGGGCCGGGGAGCTGTTTTTT; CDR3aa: CASSFWGAGELFF
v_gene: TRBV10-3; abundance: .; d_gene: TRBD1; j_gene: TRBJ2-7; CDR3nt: TGTGCCATCAGGGGGACAGGGGGGCGAGCCTCACCGTCCTACGAGCAGTACTTC; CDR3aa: CAIRGTGGRASPSYEQYF
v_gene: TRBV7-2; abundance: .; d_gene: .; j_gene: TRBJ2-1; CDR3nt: TGTGCCAGCAGCTTAAGCGGTACCTACAATGAGCAGTTCTTC; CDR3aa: CASSLSGTYNEQFF
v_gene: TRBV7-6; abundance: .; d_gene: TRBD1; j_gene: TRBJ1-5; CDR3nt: TGTGCCAGCAGCTTAGGAGGGGGCGGCCCGTATAGCAATCAGCCCCAGCATTTT; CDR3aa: CASSLGGGGPYSNQPQHF
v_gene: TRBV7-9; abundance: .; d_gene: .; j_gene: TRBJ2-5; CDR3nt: TGTGCCAGCAGCTTTTTCGGAGAGACCCAGTACTTC; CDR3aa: CASSFFGETQYF